These 13 T cell receptor beta chains share one sample of origin, sequenced in a study of radiation and T cells in renal cell carcinoma. The assay was immunoSEQ multiplex PCR, and TCRdb's table has in-frame clones only and misses some. The top ten clones hold around 29% of a sample with about 49,000 clones, approximately 80% of them seen once. Specified time point: baseline pretreatment blood. The treatment is: 15 Gy SBRT to primary tumor, nephrectomy 4 weeks later. The specimen was blood, collected from a patient whose treatment included radiotherapy and nephrectomy. The receptor set was obtained from an older woman with renal cell carcinoma.

The gene calls are TRBV28 and TRBJ1-3; TRBD1 matches at 8 bases. Germline V gene sequence: CDR1 MDHEN, CDR2 SYDVKM. V gave up 2 bases and J gave up 0 bases; unmatched junction bases: 0. The CDR3 runs 15 residues. CDR3 nucleotides: TGTGCCAGCAGTTTAGGACAGGGCTCTGGAAACACCATATATTTT. Amino acids: CASSLGQGSGNTIYF.

This sequence joins TRBV7-9 and TRBJ2-5; TRBD1 matches 9 bases. The junction had 6 bases not matched to a gene; V was cut back by 6 bases and J by 1 base. In germline, CDR1 is SEHNR, CDR2 FQNEAQ (reference sequence). The CDR3 consists of 15 residues. The CDR3: CASSRDREIQETQYF. In nucleotides, the CDR3 is TGTGCCAGCAGTCGGGACAGGGAAATCCAAGAGACCCAGTACTTC. The variable domain in full, with the rest retrieved from reference TRBV7-9 and TRBJ2-5, is DTGVSQNPRHKITKRGQNVTFRCDPISEHNRLYWYRQTLGQGPEFLTYFQNEAQLEKSRLLSDRFSAERPKGSFSTLEIQRTEQGDSAMYLCASSRDREIQETQYFGPGTRLLVL.

The chain employs TRBV19 and TRBJ2-7; TRBD2 matches 12 bases. Germline CDR1 and CDR2: LNHDA and SQIVND (reference sequence). The junction had 8 bases not matched to a gene; V was cut back by 3 bases and J by 5 bases. This CDR3 has 16 residues. The CDR3 DNA sequence: TGTGCCAGTAGTATCACCGGACTAGCGGGAAACAACGAGCAGTACTTC. As protein: CASSITGLAGNNEQYF.

The chain links TRBV19 to TRBJ2-1; no reliable D call. Germline V lookup: CDR1 LNHDA, CDR2 SQIVND (reference sequence). The CDR3 runs 16 residues. The germline V and J ends were trimmed by 1 base and 0 bases, with 10 bases remaining between them. The CDR3 loop is CASSIGDGSSYNEQFF. CDR3 DNA sequence: TGTGCCAGTAGTATAGGCGACGGAAGCTCCTACAATGAGCAGTTCTTC.

The V call is TRBV28, the J call TRBJ1-2, with 9 nucleotides matching TRBD1. V lost 6 bases to trimming and J lost 12 bases; unmatched junction nucleotides: 26. The CDR3 is 18 residues long. Germline CDR1 MDHEN, CDR2 SYDVKM. CDR3 nucleotide sequence: TGTGCCAGCAGCAGGGACAGGGCGTCTCTTCGCGCGGGGTCATTACACACCTTC. Encoded protein: CASSRDRASLRAGSLHTF.

The V call is TRBV29-1, the J call TRBJ1-3, with unresolved D. V lost 4 bases, J lost 2 bases, and 6 bases lay in between. The CDR3 consists of 12 residues. The germline V gene encodes CDR1 SQVTM and CDR2 ANQGSEA. The CDR3 bases are TGCAGCGTTGTCCAGACTGGAAACACCATATATTTT. Amino acid sequence: CSVVQTGNTIYF.

The V call is TRBV5-1, the J call TRBJ2-1, with TRBD2 identical over 7 bases. V lost 0 bases and J lost 0; bases outside the gene matches: 9. The CDR3 runs 18 residues. The germline CDR1 and CDR2 sequences are SGHRS and YFSETQ. CDR3 nucleotides: TGCGCCAGCAGCTTGGGCTGGCTAGCGGCCAGCTCCTACAATGAGCAGTTCTTC. Translated: CASSLGWLAASSYNEQFF.

This chain uses TRBV5-4 with TRBJ2-1, with 11 bases that match TRBD2. This CDR3 contains 15 residues. Germline CDR1 reads SGHNT; CDR2 reads YYREEE (reference sequence). Trimming removed 4 bases from V and 7 bases from J; junction bases left unmatched: 7. The CDR3 is CASSPSGGLRNEQFF. The CDR3, as DNA: TGTGCCAGCAGCCCTAGCGGGGGGCTCAGGAATGAGCAGTTCTTC. Filled out from reference TRBV5-4 and TRBJ2-1, the complete variable domain reads ETGVTQSPTHLIKTRGQQVTLRCSSQSGHNTVSWYQQALGQGPQFIFQYYREEENGRGNFPPRFSGLQFPNYSSELNVNALELDDSALYLCASSPSGGLRNEQFFGPGTRLTVL.

The rearrangement joins TRBV5-4 to TRBJ2-3; tentatively, D is TRBD2 (5 bases). CDR1 is SGHNT, CDR2 YYREEE, per germline (reference sequence). Trimming shortened V by 4 bases and J by 7 bases, and 13 bases separated the two germline ends. The CDR3 contains 13 residues. This CDR3 reads CASSLLASNTQYF. CDR3 DNA: TGTGCCAGCAGCCTGTTAGCGTCAAATACGCAGTATTTT.

V is TRBV5-1 and J is TRBJ2-7, with D hard to call. The CDR3 is made up of 15 amino acids. Germline V lookup: CDR1 SGHRS, CDR2 YFSETQ. V dropped 2 bases and J dropped 3 bases, with 15 bases sitting between them. The CDR3 is CASSLIPTSDYEQYF. The CDR3 nucleotides read TGCGCCAGCAGCTTAATTCCTACCTCCGACTACGAGCAGTACTTC.

The rearrangement joins TRBV19 to TRBJ1-1, with D possibly TRBD1 on 6 matching bases. Per germline, CDR1 LNHDA and CDR2 SQIVND (reference sequence). The CDR3 contains 14 residues. Trimming took 3 bases from V and 2 from J, leaving 10 bases between them. Here the CDR3 reads CASSMKGGNTEAFF. The CDR3 DNA reads TGTGCCAGTAGTATGAAGGGGGGAAACACTGAAGCTTTCTTT.

The chain has TRBV5-1 and TRBJ2-3, with 11 bases aligning to TRBD1. The germline V gene encodes CDR1 SGHRS and CDR2 YFSETQ. V trimming: 2 bases; J trimming: 6 bases; junction bases outside the gene matches: 5. The CDR3 runs to 15 residues. DNA of the CDR3: TGCGCCAGCAGCTTCGGACAGGGGGCTGGTGATACGCAGTATTTT. Its translation: CASSFGQGAGDTQYF.

This sequence joins TRBV6-5 and TRBJ2-2; 10 nucleotides line up with TRBD1. Germline CDR1 is MNHEY and CDR2 is SVGAGI. The V and J ends lost 7 bases and 5 bases, in that order; junction bases with no gene match: 7. This CDR3 is built from 15 residues. CDR3 coding DNA: TGTGCCAGCACCTGGGACAGGGGAGGAACCGGGGAGCTGTTTTTT. Protein sequence: CASTWDRGGTGELFF.